The entry below describes one TCR beta chain. Its antigen is still unknown. This specimen comes from a study of beta chain features in type 1 diabetes. Since all of the isolated RNA was reverse transcribed, expressed TCRB transcripts were what got sequenced. An average approximately 3.5 million reads came from naive, central memory and regulatory T cell samples. Sequenced by immunoSEQ multiplex PCR; TCRdb stores in-frame clones only, minus some. The sample has around 160,000 clones; 40% to 60% are singletons. With 1 base removed from V and 3 bases from J, the gap between germline ends came to 24 bases. Germline CDR1 and CDR2: KGHSH and LQKENI. This CDR3 region has 19 residues. Heparinised blood was drawn once per donor, averaging about 100 mL. Whole-study results and caveats: Insertions at VDJ junctions were less frequent in type 1 diabetes patients. These patients also deleted more nucleotides at the same junctions. Sequencing used cDNA, and cells with high TCR expression could therefore be over-represented.

The material sequenced was Tregs from blood. This clonotype was sampled from a man between 18 and 29 years old in good health. The chain uses TRBV18 and TRBJ1-1, with D possibly TRBD1 on 5 matching bases. The CDR3 here is CASSPQIRAPGQGDTEAFF. CDR3 DNA: TGTGCCAGCTCACCACAAATACGGGCCCCTGGGCAGGGCGACACTGAAGCTTTCTTT.